This paragraph reports one TCR beta chain. Its antigen is not identified. Assay: immunoSEQ multiplex PCR; the TCRdb copy retains only in-frame clones and omits some. The table records roughly 12,000 clones, nearly 90% of them present only once. Germline V CDR1 and CDR2: MNHEY, SVGAGI. The junction had 1 base not matched to a gene; V was cut back by 2 bases and J by 2 bases. CDR3 length: 14 residues. This entry belongs to a study of regulatory dendritic cells for organ transplantation. Study context: Monocytes received vitamin D3 on days 0 and 4, IL-10 on day 4.

CFSE-labeled sorted T cells met regulatory or mature dendritic cells for 4 to 6 days. Study results and limitations: Memory CD8+ clonal expansion seemed more limited with regulatory than mature dendritic cells.

Material for sequencing was naive CD8+ T cells from blood cultured with dendritic cells. The sample's subset: CD45RA+ naive T cells. The chain carries TRBV6-5 and TRBJ1-1; TRBD1 matches at 8 bases. The sequence came from a human donor in good health. The CDR3 is CASSYGQGNTEAFF. CDR3 nucleotide sequence: TGTGCCAGCAGTTACGGACAGGGCAACACTGAAGCTTTCTTT.